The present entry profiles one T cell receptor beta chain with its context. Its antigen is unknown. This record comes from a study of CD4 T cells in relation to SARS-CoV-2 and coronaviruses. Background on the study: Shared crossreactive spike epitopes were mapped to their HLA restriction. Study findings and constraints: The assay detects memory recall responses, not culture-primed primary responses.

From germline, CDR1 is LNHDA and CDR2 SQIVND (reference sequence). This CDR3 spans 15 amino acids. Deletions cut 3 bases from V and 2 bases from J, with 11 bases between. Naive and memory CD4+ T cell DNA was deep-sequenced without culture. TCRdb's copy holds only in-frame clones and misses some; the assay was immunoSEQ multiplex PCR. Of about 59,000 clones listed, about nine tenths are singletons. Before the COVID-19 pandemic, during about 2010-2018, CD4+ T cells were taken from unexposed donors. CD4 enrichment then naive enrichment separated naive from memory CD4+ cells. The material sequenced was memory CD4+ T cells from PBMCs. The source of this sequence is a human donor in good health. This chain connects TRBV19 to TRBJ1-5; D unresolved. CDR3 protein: CASSIIDGRNQPQHF. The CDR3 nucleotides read TGTGCCAGTAGTATTATAGACGGACGCAATCAGCCCCAGCATTTT.